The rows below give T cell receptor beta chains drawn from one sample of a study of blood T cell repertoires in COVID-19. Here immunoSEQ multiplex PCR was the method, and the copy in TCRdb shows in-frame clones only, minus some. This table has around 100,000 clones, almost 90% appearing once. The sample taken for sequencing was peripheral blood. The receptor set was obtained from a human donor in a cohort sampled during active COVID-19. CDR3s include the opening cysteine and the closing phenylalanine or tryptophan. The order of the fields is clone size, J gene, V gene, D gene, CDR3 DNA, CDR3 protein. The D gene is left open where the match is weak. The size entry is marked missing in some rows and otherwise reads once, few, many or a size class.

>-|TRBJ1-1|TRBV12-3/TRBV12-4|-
TGTGCCAGCAGCCAACTAGCGGAAGCTTTCTTT
CASSQLAEAFF
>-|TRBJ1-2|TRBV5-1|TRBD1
TGCGCCAGCAGCTTGGAGCCGGGACAGGGGGCGGTGGGCTACACCTTC
CASSLEPGQGAVGYTF
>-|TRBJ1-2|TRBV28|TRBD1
TGTGCCAGCAGCGACAGGGTCTATGGCTACACCTTC
CASSDRVYGYTF
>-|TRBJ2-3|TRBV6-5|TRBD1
TGTGCCAGCAGGCCGGACAGGGGTGACGATACGCAGTATTTT
CASRPDRGDDTQYF
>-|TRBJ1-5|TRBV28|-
TGTGCCAGCAGCCTCGACAGGTCCCCCAATCAGCCCCAGCATTTT
CASSLDRSPNQPQHF
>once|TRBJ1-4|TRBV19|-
TGTGCCAGTAGTTACGGGGACTCAACTAATGAAAAACTGTTTTTT
CASSYGDSTNEKLFF
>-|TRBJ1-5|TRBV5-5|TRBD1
TGTGCCAGCAGCCAAGGGACAGTCAATCAGCCCCAGCATTTT
CASSQGTVNQPQHF
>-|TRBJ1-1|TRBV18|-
TGTGCCAGCTCATTACCGTTGGCTGGGAACACTGAAGCTTTCTTT
CASSLPLAGNTEAFF
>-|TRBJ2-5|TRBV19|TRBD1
TGTGCCAGTAGTATGGGACAGGGGGTAGGAGAGACCCAGTACTTC
CASSMGQGVGETQYF
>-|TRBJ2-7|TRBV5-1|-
TGCGCCAGCAGCCCCACATCAAGGAGCTCCTACGAGCAGTACTTC
CASSPTSRSSYEQYF
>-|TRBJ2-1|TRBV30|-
TGTGCCTGGAGTGGTTTAGCCCGGAGGAGTGAGCAGTTCTTC
CAWSGLARRSEQFF
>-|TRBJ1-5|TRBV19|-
TGTGCCAGTAGTATAGACAGGGGAGGCAATCAGCCCCAGCATTTT
CASSIDRGGNQPQHF
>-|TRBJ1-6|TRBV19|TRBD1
TGTGCCAGTAGAGTGACAGGGGTCTTCCACTTT
CASRVTGVFHF
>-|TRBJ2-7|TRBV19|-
TGTGCCAGTAGTATGCAGGAGGGATCCTACGAGCAGTACTTC
CASSMQEGSYEQYF
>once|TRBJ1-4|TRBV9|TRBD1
TGTGCCAGCAGCGCACAGGGGGCGCCGACTAATGAAAAACTGTTTTTT
CASSAQGAPTNEKLFF
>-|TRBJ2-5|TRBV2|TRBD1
TGTGCCAGCAGCGAAGGACAGGGAGATTGGGAGACCCAGTACTTC
CASSEGQGDWETQYF
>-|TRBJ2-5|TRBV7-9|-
TGTGCCAGCAGCTTAGTAGTGATCTACCAAGAGACCCAGTACTTC
CASSLVVIYQETQYF
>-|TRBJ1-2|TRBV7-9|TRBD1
TGTGCCAGCAGCTTAGACCGGACAGGGAGAAACTATGGCTACACCTTC
CASSLDRTGRNYGYTF
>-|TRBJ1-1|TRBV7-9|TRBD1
TGTGCCAGCAGCACCGGACAGGGGGGCACTGAAGCTTTCTTT
CASSTGQGGTEAFF
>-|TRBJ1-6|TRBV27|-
TGTGCCAGCAGTTCCGATCGGAATTCACCCCTCCACTTT
CASSSDRNSPLHF
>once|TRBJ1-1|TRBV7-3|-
TGTGCCAGCAGCTTAACTCCGTACACTGAAGCTTTCTTT
CASSLTPYTEAFF
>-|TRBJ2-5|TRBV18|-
TGTGCCAGCTCACCACCGACGGGGTCAGAGACCCAGTACTTC
CASSPPTGSETQYF
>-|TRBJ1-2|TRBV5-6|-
TGTGCCAGCAGCTTGGCCCCCACAGTACCTAACTATGGCTACACCTTC
CASSLAPTVPNYGYTF
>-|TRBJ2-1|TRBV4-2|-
TGTGCCAGCAGCCAAGTTCGGGGATCCTACAATGAGCAGTTCTTC
CASSQVRGSYNEQFF
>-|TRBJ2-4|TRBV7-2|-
TGTGCCAGCAGCTCGGGGGGCGCAGGGGAGGTTCAGTACTTC
CASSSGGAGEVQYF
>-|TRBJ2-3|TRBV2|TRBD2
TGTGCCAGCGGTCGAGATGGGGGGGTTTACACAGATACGCAGTATTTT
CASGRDGGVYTDTQYF
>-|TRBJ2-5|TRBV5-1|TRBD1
TGCGCCAGCAGCCCGACACCCATGCAGACAGGGTCGGGTGAGACCCAGTACTTC
CASSPTPMQTGSGETQYF
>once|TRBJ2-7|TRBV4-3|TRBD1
TGCGCCAGCAGCCAAGGCAGGGGGAGTTACGAGCAGTACTTC
CASSQGRGSYEQYF
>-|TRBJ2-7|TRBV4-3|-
TGCGCCAGCAGCCAAGAAGGGGGAGTCCAAAGTCGGTACTTC
CASSQEGGVQSRYF
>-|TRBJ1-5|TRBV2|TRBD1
TGTGCCAGCGGACGGGACAGGGGGCAGCCCCAGCATTTT
CASGRDRGQPQHF
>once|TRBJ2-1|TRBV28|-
TGTGCCAGCAGCCAAGGCCCTGAGCAGGGGCGTACCTACAATGAGCAGTTCTTC
CASSQGPEQGRTYNEQFF
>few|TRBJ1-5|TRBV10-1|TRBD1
TGCGCCATTTACGTGGACAGGGAAAGGAATCAGCCCCAGCATTTT
CAIYVDRERNQPQHF
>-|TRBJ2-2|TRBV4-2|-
TGTGCCAGCAGCCGCCAGGGAGGCGGGGAGCTGTTTTTT
CASSRQGGGELFF
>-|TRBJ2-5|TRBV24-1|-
TGTGCCACCAGTGTATTGGACTCATCGGGGGAGACCCAGTACTTC
CATSVLDSSGETQYF
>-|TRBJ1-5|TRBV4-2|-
TGTGCCAGCAGCTATGTCGACAGGCTAAATCAGCCCCAGCATTTT
CASSYVDRLNQPQHF
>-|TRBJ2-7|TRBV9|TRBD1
TGTGCCAGCAGCGTAGGGCTAGGGGGCCAGTACGAGCAGTACTTC
CASSVGLGGQYEQYF
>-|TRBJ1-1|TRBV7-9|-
TGTGCCAGCAGCTTAGGACAAGGTACAGGGCTTAGGCGAACTGAAGCTTTCTTT
CASSLGQGTGLRRTEAFF
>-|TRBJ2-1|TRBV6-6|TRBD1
TGTGCCAGCAGTCAGAGACAGGGATTCAATGAGCAGTTCTTC
CASSQRQGFNEQFF
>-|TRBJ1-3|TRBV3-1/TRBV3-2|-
TGTGCCAGCAGCCACGGGCGGGGTACGGGAAACACCATATATTTT
CASSHGRGTGNTIYF
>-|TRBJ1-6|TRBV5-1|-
TGCGCCAGCAGCTTGGTTTCGTCGATCGGTAACCTTGGTTCACCCCTCCACTTT
CASSLVSSIGNLGSPLHF
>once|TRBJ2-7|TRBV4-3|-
TGCGCCAGCAGCCGCTGGGACACGAACTACGAGCAGTACTTC
CASSRWDTNYEQYF
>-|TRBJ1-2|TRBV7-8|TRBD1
TGTGCCAGCAGGATTATGGACAGGGACGGCTACACCTTC
CASRIMDRDGYTF
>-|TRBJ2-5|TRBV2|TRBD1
TGTGCCAGCAGTGCTCAGCAGGGGGTAGAGACCCAGTACTTC
CASSAQQGVETQYF
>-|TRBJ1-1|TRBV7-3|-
TGTGCCAGCAGCTTTGAGGGAGAGGAAGCTTTCTTT
CASSFEGEEAFF
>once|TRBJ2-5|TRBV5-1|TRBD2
TGCGCCAGCAGCTTGGTAGCGGGGGGCCGACAGACCCAGTACTTC
CASSLVAGGRQTQYF
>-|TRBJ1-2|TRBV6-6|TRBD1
TGTGCCAGCAGTTACGGGACAGCGAACTATGGCTACACCTTC
CASSYGTANYGYTF
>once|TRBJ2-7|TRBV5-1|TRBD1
TGCGCCAGCAGCTTGGGGACAGGAGGCTCCTACGAGCAGTACTTC
CASSLGTGGSYEQYF
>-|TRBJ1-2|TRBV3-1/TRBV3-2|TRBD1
TGTGCCAGCAGCCCTCGAACGGGACAGGGGCCCCGGGCCTATGGCTACACCTTC
CASSPRTGQGPRAYGYTF
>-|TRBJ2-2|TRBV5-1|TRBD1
TGCGCCAGCAGCCCAGGACAGGGACGCACCGGGGAGCTGTTTTTT
CASSPGQGRTGELFF
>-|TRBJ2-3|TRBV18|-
TGTGCCAGCTCACTAGACAGAGGTGCAGATACGCAGTATTTT
CASSLDRGADTQYF
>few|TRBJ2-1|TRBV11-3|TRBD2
TGTGCCAGCAGCTTATCTAGCGGGCTGAGCTCCTACAATGAGCAGTTCTTC
CASSLSSGLSSYNEQFF
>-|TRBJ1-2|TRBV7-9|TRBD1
TGTGCCAGCAGCTTAGCGTTTGAGACAGGGATCGGTGGCTACACCTTC
CASSLAFETGIGGYTF
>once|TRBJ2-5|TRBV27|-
TGTGCCAGCAGCTCCGTGCGGCAAGAGACCCAGTACTTC
CASSSVRQETQYF
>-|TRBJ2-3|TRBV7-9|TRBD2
TGTGCCAGCAGCTTAGGGACTAGCGGGATTAGGACAGATACGCAGTATTTT
CASSLGTSGIRTDTQYF
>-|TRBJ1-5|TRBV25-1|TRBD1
TGTGCCAGCACGATAGGGACAGGGGACGATCAGCCCCAGCATTTT
CASTIGTGDDQPQHF
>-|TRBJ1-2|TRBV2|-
TGTGCCAGCAGTTTTTTGACGGTGCCAGGGGGCTACACCTTC
CASSFLTVPGGYTF
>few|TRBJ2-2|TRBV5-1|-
TGCGCCAGCAGAGGGGACTCAATGAACACCGGGGAGCTGTTTTTT
CASRGDSMNTGELFF
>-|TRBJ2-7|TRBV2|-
TGTGCCAGCAGTGAAGGGGGGGTAAGATACGAGCAGTACTTC
CASSEGGVRYEQYF
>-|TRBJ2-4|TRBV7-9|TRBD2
TGTGCCAGCAGCTCGAGGACAGCCGGGAGGGAGGACATTCAGTACTTC
CASSSRTAGREDIQYF